These 9 T cell receptor beta chains share one sample of origin, sequenced in a study of T cell clonotyping in hematopoietic cell transplantation. The table came from immunoSEQ multiplex PCR; TCRdb's copy has only in-frame clones and leaves some out. The table includes roughly 10,000 clones, 75% to 90% detected once. This specimen consisted of PBMCs, obtained 180 days after allogeneic stem cell transplant. The receptors shown here come from a male patient aged 55 to 69 who had an allogeneic stem cell transplant from an unrelated donor, so the T cells may come from the graft donor. Some clones in this sample may be carry-over from other donors' samples.

The CDR3 coding sequence is TGTGCCAGCAGCCAAGACAGGGTTTTAGAGTATTTT. Translated: CASSQDRVLEYF. The gene calls are TRBV5-4 and TRBJ2-3; 7 nucleotides align to TRBD1. V was pared by 4 bases and J by 13 bases, with 9 bases of the junction left unmatched. Germline V lookup: CDR1 SGHNT, CDR2 YYREEE (reference sequence). There are 12 residues in the CDR3.

The rearrangement uses TRBV5-1 and TRBJ1-1, with TRBD1 identical over 8 bases. CDR3 length equals 15 residues. The V and J ends lost 4 bases and 3 bases, in that order; junction bases with no gene match: 8. Germline V gives CDR1 SGHRS, CDR2 YFSETQ. This chain's CDR3 is CASSGGQEPDTEAFF. CDR3 nucleotides: TGCGCCAGCAGCGGGGGACAGGAGCCCGACACTGAAGCTTTCTTT.

V and J are TRBV5-4 and TRBJ1-6, with 10 bases matching TRBD1. V was pared by 2 bases and J by 8 bases, with 7 bases of the junction left unmatched. The CDR3 runs 16 residues. The germline V gene has CDR1 SGHNT and CDR2 YYREEE (reference sequence). Here the CDR3 reads CASSFTSGTGDSPLHF. CDR3 nucleotides: TGTGCCAGCAGCTTTACCTCCGGGACAGGGGATTCACCCCTCCACTTT.

The CDR3 region is CASSEVEGGLNQPQHF. CDR3 coding DNA: TGTGCCAGCAGTGAAGTCGAGGGCGGTCTCAATCAGCCCCAGCATTTT. The chain is built from TRBV6-1 and TRBJ1-5; D is unresolved. The CDR3 extends over 16 amino acids. Germline CDR1 MNHNS, CDR2 SASEGT. The V end lost 1 base, the J end lost 3 bases, and 13 bases lay between the germline ends.

This chain uses TRBV6-1 with TRBJ2-5; maybe TRBD1 (6 bases). The CDR3 totals 15 residues. The ends were cut back, 1 base at V and 5 bases at J, with 14 bases in the middle. Germline V gene lookup returns CDR1 MNHNS and CDR2 SASEGT. CDR3 bases: TGTGCCAGCAGTGAAGGAAACAGGGAGAGGGAGACCCAGTACTTC. This encodes CASSEGNRERETQYF.

The chain joins TRBV19 to TRBJ2-5; 10 bases fit TRBD2. This CDR3 has 15 amino acids. After removal of 1 base from V and 6 bases from J, the junction contained 5 bases not matched to a gene. Germline CDR1 reads LNHDA; CDR2 reads SQIVND (reference sequence). CDR3 loop: CASSIGSGGGQTQYF. The DNA for the CDR3 is TGTGCCAGTAGTATAGGCAGCGGGGGGGGGCAGACCCAGTACTTC.

Relative to its sample, this clone is large. The CDR3 here is CASSWEGGPYEQYF. For the CDR3, the DNA is TGTGCCAGCAGCTGGGAGGGAGGCCCCTACGAGCAGTACTTC. The rearrangement links TRBV5-6 to TRBJ2-7; TRBD2 matches 7 bases. V trimming: 3 bases; J trimming: 2 bases; junction bases outside the gene matches: 5. CDR3 length: 14 amino acids. The germline V gene encodes CDR1 SGHDT and CDR2 YYEEEE. The full variable domain, completed using reference TRBV5-6 and TRBJ2-7, is DAGVTQSPTHLIKTRGQQVTLRCSPKSGHDTVSWYQQALGQGPQFIFQYYEEEERQRGNFPDRFSGHQFPNYSSELNVNALLLGDSALYLCASSWEGGPYEQYFGPGTRLTVT.

This chain links TRBV11-2 with TRBJ1-2, with D unclear. The CDR3 length is 11 residues. The germline CDR1 and CDR2 sequences are SGHAT and FQNNGV. The germline V and J ends were trimmed by 7 bases and 6 bases, with 9 bases remaining between them. The CDR3 sequence: CASKAVDGYTF. The CDR3 DNA follows: TGTGCCAGCAAGGCCGTAGATGGCTACACCTTC.

This chain joins TRBV27 and TRBJ1-2; a possible D gene is TRBD1 (5 bases). Trimming removed 3 bases at V and 3 bases at J, with 26 bases between. Germline CDR1 MNHEY, CDR2 SMNVEV (reference sequence). The CDR3 is 19 amino acids. CDR3 bases: TGTGCCAGCAGTTTCCTGGGGGTCGGGGCCTCGACCTCCTACTATGGCTACACCTTC. This codes for CASSFLGVGASTSYYGYTF.